The 25 T cell receptor beta chains below come from one sample, sequenced in a study of blood T cell repertoires in COVID-19. Assay: immunoSEQ multiplex PCR; the TCRdb copy retains only in-frame clones and omits some. The sample lists around 94,000 clones, more than 80% occurring once. Sequenced sample: peripheral blood. All receptors derive from a human donor in a cohort sampled during active COVID-19.

This clone was observed a single time. The J gene is TRBJ2-5, the V gene TRBV5-8; TRBD2 is a possible D gene (5 bases). Trimming pared 4 bases from V and 2 bases from J, leaving 18 bases between. This CDR3 has 16 residues. Germline CDR1 is SGHTS and CDR2 is YDEGEE. The CDR3 nucleotides are TGTGCCAGCAGCCCCACCCCACGCCGGAGGCAAGAGACCCAGTACTTC. Its protein is CASSPTPRRRQETQYF. Based on the CDR3 plus reference TRBV5-8 and TRBJ2-5, the full variable domain is EAGVTQSPTHLIKTRGQQATLRCSPISGHTSVYWYQQALGLGLQFLLWYDEGEERNRGNFPPRFSGRQFPNYSSELNVNALELEDSALYLCASSPTPRRRQETQYFGPGTRLLVL.

This rearrangement joins TRBV10-1 to TRBJ2-1; a possible D gene is TRBD2 (5 bases). The CDR3 length is 12 residues. With 10 bases removed from V and 8 bases from J, the gap between germline ends came to 15 bases. In germline, CDR1 is WNHNN, CDR2 SYGVQD (reference sequence). This chain's CDR3 is CATTCERHEQFF. The DNA for the CDR3 is TGCGCCACTACGTGCGAGCGGCATGAGCAGTTCTTC.

This clone was detected a few times. This rearrangement joins TRBV27 to TRBJ2-3; TRBD2 is a possible D gene (6 bases). CDR1 is MNHEY and CDR2 is SMNVEV in the germline V gene (reference sequence). The V end lost 4 bases, the J end lost 5 bases, and 13 bases lay between the germline ends. The CDR3 sequence is 14 residues long. This CDR3 is CASSSTAGRDTQYF. CDR3 DNA sequence: TGTGCCAGCAGTTCCACGGCGGGGAGAGATACGCAGTATTTT.

The gene calls are TRBV25-1 and TRBJ2-3; possible D gene TRBD1, 5 bases. The V gene's germline CDR1 is MGHDK and CDR2 SYGVNS. V was shortened by 4 bases and J by 7 bases, with 12 bases between the two germline ends. The CDR3 has 13 residues. CDR3 DNA sequence: TGTGCCAGCAGTGGACCAGGGTCATATACGCAGTATTTT. It specifies CASSGPGSYTQYF.

The count of this clone is one. The chain recombines TRBV2 with TRBJ1-2; D may be TRBD1 (5 bases). There are 15 residues in the CDR3. Deletions cut 6 bases from V and 0 bases from J, with 14 bases between. The V gene's germline CDR1 is SNHLY and CDR2 FYNNEI. In DNA form, the CDR3 reads TGTGCCAGCAGGGCACAGGTGCTAACTAACTATGGCTACACCTTC. Its translation is CASRAQVLTNYGYTF.

The chain couples TRBV7-3 to TRBJ1-2, with D possibly TRBD1 on 5 matching bases. Trimming removed 6 bases from V and 12 bases from J, with 11 bases in between. The germline V gene encodes CDR1 SGHTA and CDR2 FQGTGA. The CDR3 runs 10 residues. The CDR3 spells CASRGLDDTF. CDR3 in DNA: TGTGCCAGCAGGGGGCTTGATGACACCTTC. The whole variable domain, filled in from reference TRBV7-3 and TRBJ1-2, reads GAGVSQTPSNKVTEKGKYVELRCDPISGHTALYWYRQSLGQGPEFLIYFQGTGAADDSGLPNDRFFAVRPEGSVSTLKIQRTERGDSAVYLCASRGLDDTFGSGTRLTVV.

The rearrangement uses TRBV10-3 and TRBJ1-2, with TRBD1 as a possible D gene (5 bases). V gave up 11 bases and J gave up 2 bases, with 15 bases separating them. CDR3 size: 13 residues. The germline CDR1 and CDR2 sequences are ENHRY and SYGVKD. CDR3 in amino acids: CASNQGYNYGYTF. CDR3 nucleotide sequence: TGTGCCTCCAACCAGGGATACAACTATGGCTACACCTTC.

The gene calls are TRBV27 and TRBJ1-1; D is possibly TRBD1 (6 bases). The V end lost 5 bases, the J end lost 4 bases, and 17 bases lay between the germline ends. CDR3 length equals 15 residues. CDR1 and CDR2 (germline): MNHEY, SMNVEV (reference sequence). The CDR3 sequence: CASSAVPTGTTEAFF. DNA for the CDR3: TGTGCCAGCAGTGCGGTCCCTACAGGGACCACTGAAGCTTTCTTT.

The V call is TRBV4-1, the J call TRBJ1-2; 11 bases are a match to TRBD1. There are 15 residues in the CDR3. V lost 4 bases, J lost 7 bases, and 8 bases stayed unmatched. The germline CDR1 and CDR2 sequences are MGHRA and YSYEKL. CDR3 nucleotides: TGCGCCAGCAGCCCCTTCGGACAGGGGGCGCGTGGCTACACCTTC. Its protein product is CASSPFGQGARGYTF.

The V call is TRBV7-2, the J call TRBJ2-2, with 8 bases aligning to TRBD2. The CDR3 spans 16 residues. V lost 5 bases, J lost 7 bases, and 12 bases stayed unmatched. Germline V CDR1 and CDR2: SGHTA, FQGNSA. The CDR3 reads CASSGKIAGMGGELFF. Written as DNA, the CDR3 is TGTGCCAGCAGCGGGAAAATAGCGGGGATGGGCGGGGAGCTGTTTTTT.

The CDR3 coding sequence is TGTGCCAGCAGCCCCGTCCAGGGCTGGACCGGGGAGCTGTTTTTT. Translated, it gives CASSPVQGWTGELFF. The chain links TRBV7-2 to TRBJ2-2; possibly TRBD1 for D (5 bases). The CDR3 spans 15 residues. Germline V gives CDR1 SGHTA, CDR2 FQGNSA. V lost 5 bases, J lost 5 bases, and 15 bases lay in between.

The chain employs TRBV7-9 and TRBJ2-5; 9 nucleotides match TRBD1. Germline V gives CDR1 SEHNR, CDR2 FQNEAQ (reference sequence). This CDR3 region has 15 residues. The ends lost 5 bases at V and 3 bases at J; junction bases unmatched: 7. CDR3 residues: CASSPGQGHKETQYF. The DNA of the CDR3 is TGTGCCAGCAGCCCGGGACAGGGACATAAAGAGACCCAGTACTTC.

V and J are TRBV5-5 and TRBJ2-4; 9 positions agree with TRBD2. The ends lost 0 bases at V and 7 bases at J; junction bases unmatched: 8. This CDR3 spans 16 amino acids. CDR1 SGHKS and CDR2 YYEKEE come from the germline V gene (reference sequence). CDR3 sequence (DNA): TGTGCCAGCAGCTTGGGGCTAGCGGGGACAGATAACATTCAGTACTTC. This translates into CASSLGLAGTDNIQYF.

This chain joins TRBV4-3 and TRBJ2-2; 7 nucleotides agree with TRBD2. CDR3 length: 15 residues. CDR1 and CDR2 from the germline V gene are LGHNA and YSLEER. V shed 3 bases, J shed 4 bases, and the junction held 5 bases outside the gene matches. In DNA form, the CDR3 reads TGCGCCAGCAGCCAGGGGGGGAGTGGCACCGGGGAGCTGTTTTTT. Translation gives CASSQGGSGTGELFF.

The chain has TRBV5-1 and TRBJ1-6; D not certain. This CDR3 has 13 amino acids. V lost 6 bases, J lost 7 bases, and 11 bases lay in between. The germline V gene encodes CDR1 SGHRS and CDR2 YFSETQ. In DNA form, the CDR3 reads TGCGCCAGCAAGTCGGAGGGAAATTCACCCCTCCACTTT. Translated: CASKSEGNSPLHF.

The chain employs TRBV6-2 or TRBV6-3 and TRBJ2-5; D may match TRBD1 or TRBD2 (5 bases each). The germline V gene has CDR1 MNHEY and CDR2 SVGEGT. V was pared by 6 bases and J by 3 bases, with 17 bases between. CDR3 length: 15 amino acids. CDR3 DNA sequence: TGTGCCAGCAGCCCAGGGCCCGGGCGGGAAGAGACCCAGTACTTC. It is translated as CASSPGPGREETQYF.

V and J are TRBV4-1 and TRBJ2-7, with D uncertain. The germline CDR1 and CDR2 sequences are MGHRA and YSYEKL. This CDR3 comprises 16 residues. V lost 0 bases to trimming and J lost 4 bases, with 16 bases between them. The CDR3 DNA reads TGCGCCAGCAGCCAAGATCCCCTCTTTGGGCCTTACGAGCAGTACTTC. It codes for CASSQDPLFGPYEQYF.

The chain links TRBV18 to TRBJ1-4; 7 bases are a match to TRBD1. The germline V gene has CDR1 KGHSH and CDR2 LQKENI. The ends lost 3 bases at V and 1 base at J; junction bases unmatched: 11. The CDR3 loop spans 18 amino acids. The CDR3: CASSPLPQGWGTNEKLFF. CDR3 DNA: TGTGCCAGCTCACCGCTACCACAGGGGTGGGGAACTAATGAAAAACTGTTTTTT.

This clone was seen a handful of times. This chain connects TRBV28 to TRBJ1-6; no firm D call. This CDR3 has 14 residues. The germline V gene has CDR1 MDHEN and CDR2 SYDVKM. V gave up 7 bases and J gave up 10 bases, with 17 bases separating them. The CDR3 DNA reads TGTGCCAGCAAGCCGATGAGGGCAGTCTCACCCCTCCACTTT. Translating it yields CASKPMRAVSPLHF. The whole variable domain, remainder taken from reference TRBV28 and TRBJ1-6, is DVKVTQSSRYLVKRTGEKVFLECVQDMDHENMFWYRQDPGLGLRLIYFSYDVKMKEKGDIPEGYSVSREKKERFSLILESASTNQTSMYLCASKPMRAVSPLHFGNGTRLTVT.

CDR3 in amino acids: CASSQKGGISYEQYF. CDR3 coding DNA: TGTGCCAGCAGCCAGAAGGGGGGGATCTCCTACGAGCAGTACTTC. V gene TRBV3-1 (or the pseudogene TRBV3-2) combines with J gene TRBJ2-7; perhaps TRBD2 as D (7 bases). Germline assignment: CDR1 LGHDT and CDR2 YNNKEL (reference sequence). The CDR3 spans 15 residues. V lost 3 bases, J lost 0 bases, and 12 bases lay in between.

The chain combines TRBV11-2 with TRBJ2-5, with D perhaps TRBD2 (5 bases). CDR1 and CDR2 from the germline V gene are SGHAT and FQNNGV. This CDR3 has 14 residues. V shed 0 bases and J shed 5 bases, with 10 bases lying between them. CDR3 DNA sequence: TGTGCCAGCAGCTTAGATGCGGGTTGGGAGACCCAGTACTTC. Protein: CASSLDAGWETQYF.

The V gene is TRBV5-1, the J gene TRBJ1-1, with 9 bases fitting TRBD1. Trimming cost V 4 bases and J 5 bases; bases outside gene matches: 3. CDR1 and CDR2 from the germline V gene are SGHRS and YFSETQ. The length of the CDR3 is 13 residues. This chain's CDR3 is CASSPGTGTEAFF. CDR3 coding DNA: TGCGCCAGCAGCCCCGGGACAGGGACTGAAGCTTTCTTT.

This chain's CDR3 is CASSLSWTGVGYEQYF. For the CDR3, the DNA is TGTGCCAGCAGCTTAAGCTGGACAGGGGTAGGATACGAGCAGTACTTC. The chain recombines TRBV7-3 with TRBJ2-7; 9 bases agree with TRBD1. This CDR3 is built from 16 residues. V dropped 1 base and J dropped 4; count of bases not matched to a gene: 8. Germline V gene lookup returns CDR1 SGHTA and CDR2 FQGTGA.

This clone was picked up a small number of times. The genes are TRBV28 and TRBJ1-5; TRBD1 aligns across 7 bases. The CDR3 totals 15 residues. V gave up 2 bases and J gave up 2 bases; unmatched junction bases: 3. Looked up from germline, CDR1 is MDHEN and CDR2 is SYDVKM. CDR3 region: CASSLRGLGNQPQHF. CDR3 in DNA: TGTGCCAGCAGTTTAAGGGGGCTCGGCAATCAGCCCCAGCATTTT.

This clone was counted only a few times. The genes are TRBV5-1 and TRBJ1-4; D is possibly TRBD1 (5 bases). Trimming stripped 0 bases from V and 5 bases from J, with 8 bases between. The germline V gene encodes CDR1 SGHRS and CDR2 YFSETQ. This CDR3 is built from 14 residues. CDR3 in amino acids: CASSLGHRNEKLFF. The CDR3 DNA is TGCGCCAGCAGCTTGGGTCACAGGAATGAAAAACTGTTTTTT.